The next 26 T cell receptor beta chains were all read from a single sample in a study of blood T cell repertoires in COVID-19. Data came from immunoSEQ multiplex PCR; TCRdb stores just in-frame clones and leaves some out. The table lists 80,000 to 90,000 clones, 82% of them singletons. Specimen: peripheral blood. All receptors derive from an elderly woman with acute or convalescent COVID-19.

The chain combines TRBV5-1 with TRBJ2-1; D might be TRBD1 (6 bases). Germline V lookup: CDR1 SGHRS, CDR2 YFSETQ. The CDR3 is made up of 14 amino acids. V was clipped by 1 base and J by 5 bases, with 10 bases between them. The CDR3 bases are TGCGCCAGCAGCTTGCGTCAGGGGCACAATGAGCAGTTCTTC. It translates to CASSLRQGHNEQFF.

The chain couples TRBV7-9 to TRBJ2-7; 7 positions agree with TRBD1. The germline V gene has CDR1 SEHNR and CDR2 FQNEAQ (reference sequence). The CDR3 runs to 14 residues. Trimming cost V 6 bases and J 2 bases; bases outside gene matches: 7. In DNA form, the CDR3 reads TGTGCCAGCAGAGAGACAGGGTCCCCCTACGAGCAGTACTTC. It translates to CASRETGSPYEQYF.

The CDR3 DNA reads as TGCGCCAGCAGCCAAGATCCCCCAGGTGCTAACTATGGCTACACCTTC. Protein sequence: CASSQDPPGANYGYTF. The V and J genes are TRBV4-1 and TRBJ1-2; D gene uncertain. From germline, CDR1 is MGHRA and CDR2 YSYEKL. This CDR3 region has 16 residues. The V end lost 0 bases, the J end lost 0 bases, and 11 bases lay between the germline ends.

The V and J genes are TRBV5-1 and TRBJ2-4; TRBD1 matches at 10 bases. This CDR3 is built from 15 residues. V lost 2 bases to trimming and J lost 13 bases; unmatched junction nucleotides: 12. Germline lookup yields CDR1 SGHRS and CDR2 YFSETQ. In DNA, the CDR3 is TGCGCCAGCAGCTTAGGATTTGACAGGGGGCTAGGCCAGTACTTC. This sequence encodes CASSLGFDRGLGQYF.

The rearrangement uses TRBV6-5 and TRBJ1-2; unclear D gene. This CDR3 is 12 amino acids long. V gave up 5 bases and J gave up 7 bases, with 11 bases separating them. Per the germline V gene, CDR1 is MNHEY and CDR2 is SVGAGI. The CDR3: CASSPNGGGYTF. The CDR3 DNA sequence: TGTGCCAGCAGTCCTAACGGCGGTGGCTACACCTTC.

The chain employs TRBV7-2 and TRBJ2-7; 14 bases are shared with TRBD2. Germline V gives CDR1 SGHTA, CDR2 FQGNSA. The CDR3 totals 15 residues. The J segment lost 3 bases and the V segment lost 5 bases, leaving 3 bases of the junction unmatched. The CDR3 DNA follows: TGTGCCAGCAGCCGGGGACTAGCGGGAGTCTACGAGCAGTACTTC. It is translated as CASSRGLAGVYEQYF.

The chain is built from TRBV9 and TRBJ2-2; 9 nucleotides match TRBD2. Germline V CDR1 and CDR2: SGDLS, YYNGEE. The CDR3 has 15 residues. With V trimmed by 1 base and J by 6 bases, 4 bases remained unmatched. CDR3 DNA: TGTGCCAGCAGCGTAAAGTCTAGCGGGGCCGGGGAGCTGTTTTTT. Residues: CASSVKSSGAGELFF.

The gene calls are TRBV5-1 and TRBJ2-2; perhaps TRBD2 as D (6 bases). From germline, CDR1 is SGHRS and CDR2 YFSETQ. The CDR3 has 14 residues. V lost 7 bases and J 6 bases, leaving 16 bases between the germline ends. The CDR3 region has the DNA TGCGCCAGCTGGTCGGGGGAGCGGTCCGGGGAGCTGTTTTTT. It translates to CASWSGERSGELFF.

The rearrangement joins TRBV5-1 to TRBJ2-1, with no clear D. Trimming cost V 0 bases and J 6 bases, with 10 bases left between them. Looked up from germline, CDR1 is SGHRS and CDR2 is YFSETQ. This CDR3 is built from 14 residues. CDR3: CASSLAQAFNEQFF. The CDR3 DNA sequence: TGCGCCAGCAGCTTGGCTCAGGCCTTCAATGAGCAGTTCTTC. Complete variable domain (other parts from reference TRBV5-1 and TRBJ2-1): KAGVTQTPRYLIKTRGQQVTLSCSPISGHRSVSWYQQTPGQGLQFLFEYFSETQRNKGNFPGRFSGRQFSNSRSEMNVSTLELGDSALYLCASSLAQAFNEQFFGPGTRLTVL.

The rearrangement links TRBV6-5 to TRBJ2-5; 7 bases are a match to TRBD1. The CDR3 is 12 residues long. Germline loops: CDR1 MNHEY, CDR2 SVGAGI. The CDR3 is CSSDRKQETQYF. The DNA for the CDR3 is TGTAGTTCGGACAGGAAGCAAGAGACCCAGTACTTC.

The CDR3 DNA reads as TGTGCCATCAGTGAGGGGGCGCTGAGGGGAAACACCATATATTTT. Protein product: CAISEGALRGNTIYF. The chain links TRBV10-3 to TRBJ1-3; D is perhaps TRBD1 (5 bases). Trimming cost V 2 bases and J 4 bases, with 12 bases left between them. The germline CDR1 and CDR2 sequences are ENHRY and SYGVKD. CDR3 size: 15 residues.

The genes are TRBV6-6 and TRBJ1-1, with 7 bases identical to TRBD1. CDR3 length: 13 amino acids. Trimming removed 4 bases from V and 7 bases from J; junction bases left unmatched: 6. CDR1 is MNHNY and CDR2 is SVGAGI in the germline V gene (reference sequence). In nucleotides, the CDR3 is TGTGCCAGCAGTTCTAGGGGGCGCGTTGAAGCTTTCTTT. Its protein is CASSSRGRVEAFF.

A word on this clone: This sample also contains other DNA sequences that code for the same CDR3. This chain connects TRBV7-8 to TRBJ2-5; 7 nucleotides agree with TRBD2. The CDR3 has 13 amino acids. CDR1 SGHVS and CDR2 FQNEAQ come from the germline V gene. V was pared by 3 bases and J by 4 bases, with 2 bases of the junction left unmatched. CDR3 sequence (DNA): TGTGCCAGCAGCTTGGGAGGGCGAGAGACCCAGTACTTC. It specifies CASSLGGRETQYF. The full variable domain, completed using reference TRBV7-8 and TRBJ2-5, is GAGVSQSPRYKVAKRGQDVALRCDPISGHVSLFWYQQALGQGPEFLTYFQNEAQLDKSGLPSDRFFAERPEGSVSTLKIQRTQQEDSAVYLCASSLGGRETQYFGPGTRLLVL.

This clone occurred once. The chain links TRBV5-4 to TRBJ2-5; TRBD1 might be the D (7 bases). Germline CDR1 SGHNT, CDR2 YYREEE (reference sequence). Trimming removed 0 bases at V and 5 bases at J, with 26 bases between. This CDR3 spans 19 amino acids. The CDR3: CASSLGPSGGGGGGETQYF. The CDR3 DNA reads TGTGCCAGCAGCTTGGGTCCTTCAGGGGGTGGCGGCGGAGGGGAGACCCAGTACTTC.

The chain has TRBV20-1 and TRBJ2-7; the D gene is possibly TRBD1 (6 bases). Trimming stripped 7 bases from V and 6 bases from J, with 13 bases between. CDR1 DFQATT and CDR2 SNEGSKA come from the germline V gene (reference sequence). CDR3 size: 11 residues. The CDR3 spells CSVSDSFEQYF. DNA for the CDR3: TGCAGTGTTTCGGACAGTTTCGAGCAGTACTTC.

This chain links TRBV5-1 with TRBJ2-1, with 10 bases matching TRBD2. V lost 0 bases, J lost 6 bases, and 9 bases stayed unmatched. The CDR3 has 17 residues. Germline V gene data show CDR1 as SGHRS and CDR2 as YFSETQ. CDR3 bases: TGCGCCAGCAGCTTGGCTTCTCCTAGCGGGAGCTTCAATGAGCAGTTCTTC. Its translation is CASSLASPSGSFNEQFF.

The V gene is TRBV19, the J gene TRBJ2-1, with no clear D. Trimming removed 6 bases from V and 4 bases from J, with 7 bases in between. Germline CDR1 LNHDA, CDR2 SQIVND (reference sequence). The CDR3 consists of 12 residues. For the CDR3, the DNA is TGTGCCAGTAGCGACATTTACAATGAGCAGTTCTTC. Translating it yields CASSDIYNEQFF.

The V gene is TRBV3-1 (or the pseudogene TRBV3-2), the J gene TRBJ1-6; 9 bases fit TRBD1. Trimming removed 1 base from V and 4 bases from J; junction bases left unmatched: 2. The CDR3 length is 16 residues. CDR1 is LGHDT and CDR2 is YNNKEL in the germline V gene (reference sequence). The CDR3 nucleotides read TGTGCCAGCAGCCAAGGACAGGGGGGATATAATTCACCCCTCCACTTT. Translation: CASSQGQGGYNSPLHF.

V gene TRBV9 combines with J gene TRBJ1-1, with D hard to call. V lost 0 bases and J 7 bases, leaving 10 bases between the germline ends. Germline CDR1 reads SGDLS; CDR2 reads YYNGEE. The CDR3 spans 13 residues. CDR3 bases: TGTGCCAGCAGCGTAGGGTCCGGAGTTGAAGCTTTCTTT. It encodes CASSVGSGVEAFF. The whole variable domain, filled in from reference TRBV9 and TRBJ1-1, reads DSGVTQTPKHLITATGQRVTLRCSPRSGDLSVYWYQQSLDQGLQFLIQYYNGEERAKGNILERFSAQQFPDLHSELNLSSLELGDSALYFCASSVGSGVEAFFGQGTRLTVV.

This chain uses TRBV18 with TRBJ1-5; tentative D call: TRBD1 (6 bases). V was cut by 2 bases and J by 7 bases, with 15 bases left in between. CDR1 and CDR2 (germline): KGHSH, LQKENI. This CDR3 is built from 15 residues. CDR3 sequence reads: CASSPAGGGGQPQHF. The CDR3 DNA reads TGTGCCAGCTCACCAGCGGGGGGCGGGGGACAGCCCCAGCATTTT.

In DNA, the CDR3 is TGTGCCAGCAGCTTCGGGACAGGGAAAAACGAGCAGTACTTC. It encodes CASSFGTGKNEQYF. The gene calls are TRBV5-6 and TRBJ2-7; 9 nucleotides line up with TRBD1. V shed 2 bases, J shed 5 bases, and the junction held 5 bases outside the gene matches. The CDR3 totals 14 residues. Germline V lookup: CDR1 SGHDT, CDR2 YYEEEE.

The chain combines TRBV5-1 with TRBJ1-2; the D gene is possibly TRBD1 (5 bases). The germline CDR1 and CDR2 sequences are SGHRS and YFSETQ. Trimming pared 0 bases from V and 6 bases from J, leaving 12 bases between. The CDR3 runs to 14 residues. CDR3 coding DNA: TGCGCCAGCAGCTTGGAAAGCAGGGCCAATGGCTACACCTTC. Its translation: CASSLESRANGYTF.

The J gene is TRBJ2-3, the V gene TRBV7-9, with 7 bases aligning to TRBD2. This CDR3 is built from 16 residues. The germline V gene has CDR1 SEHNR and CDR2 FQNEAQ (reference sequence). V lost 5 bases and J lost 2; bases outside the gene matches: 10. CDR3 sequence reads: CASSPLASGFTDTQYF. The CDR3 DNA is TGTGCCAGCAGCCCCCTGGCTAGCGGTTTCACAGATACGCAGTATTTT.

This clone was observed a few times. For the CDR3, the DNA is TGTGCCAGCAGTGAAGCGCGGGCAGGGGGATCCTACAATGAGCAGTTCTTC. This encodes CASSEARAGGSYNEQFF. The chain combines TRBV2 with TRBJ2-1, with TRBD1 matching 7 bases. The CDR3 consists of 17 residues. The ends lost 0 bases at V and 1 base at J; junction bases unmatched: 6. CDR1 and CDR2 from the germline V gene are SNHLY and FYNNEI.

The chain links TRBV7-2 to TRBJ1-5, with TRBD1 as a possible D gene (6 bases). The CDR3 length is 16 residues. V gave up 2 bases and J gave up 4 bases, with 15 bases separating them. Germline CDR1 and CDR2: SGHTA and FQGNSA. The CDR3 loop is CASSLLGGSGNQPQHF. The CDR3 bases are TGTGCCAGCAGCTTATTAGGGGGAAGTGGAAATCAGCCCCAGCATTTT.

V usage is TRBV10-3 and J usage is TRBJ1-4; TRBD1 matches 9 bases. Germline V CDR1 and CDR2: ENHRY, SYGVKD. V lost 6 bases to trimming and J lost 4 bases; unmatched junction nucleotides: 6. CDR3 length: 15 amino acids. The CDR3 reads CAIRADRGNNEKLFF. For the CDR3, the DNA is TGTGCCATCAGGGCCGACAGGGGGAATAATGAAAAACTGTTTTTT.